Described below is a single TCR beta chain sequence and its context. Clones were read by immunoSEQ multiplex PCR, and TCRdb kept only the in-frame ones, dropping some. This sample has 28,000 or so clones; more than 85% occur once, and the top ten carry over 35%. The data derive from a study of OX40 agonist ivuxolimab in advanced cancers. The clonotype originates from an adult with an advanced solid tumor such as melanoma, head and neck, liver or kidney cancer. The input for sequencing was CD4+ or CD8+ T cells sorted from blood, taken in a trial of the OX40 agonist ivuxolimab.

The DNA for the CDR3 is TGTGCCAGCAGTCCCGGTTTTGCGCCCTACGAGCAGTACTTC. Its translation is CASSPGFAPYEQYF. V gene TRBV7-9 combines with J gene TRBJ2-7; D is ambiguous. The V gene's germline CDR1 is SEHNR and CDR2 FQNEAQ (reference sequence). The V gene lost 6 bases and the J gene lost 2 bases, with 14 bases spanning the gap. This CDR3 spans 14 amino acids. The whole variable domain, remainder taken from reference TRBV7-9 and TRBJ2-7, is DTGVSQNPRHKITKRGQNVTFRCDPISEHNRLYWYRQTLGQGPEFLTYFQNEAQLEKSRLLSDRFSAERPKGSFSTLEIQRTEQGDSAMYLCASSPGFAPYEQYFGPGTRLTVT.